What follows describes a single T cell receptor beta chain. What it recognizes is unknown. This sample was taken from a study of a mutant IDH1 vaccine in newly diagnosed glioma. Study as a whole: Earlier therapy was either radiotherapy, temozolomide, or both, and most got both. Study observations and caveats: Among patients, about 94% showed immune responses induced by the vaccine. Seemingly, pseudoprogression had no relation to changes in the top peripheral T cell clonotypes.

V shed 4 bases, J shed 2 bases, and the junction held 5 bases outside the gene matches. CDR3 length: 15 amino acids. Per the germline V gene, CDR1 is MNHNS and CDR2 is SASEGT. Generated by immunoSEQ multiplex PCR, the TCRdb table keeps only in-frame clones and is missing some. The table records about 67,000 clones, 65% to 85% of them present only once. Time point indicated: baseline, week 1 (first vaccination visit). Treatment in this sample: pre-vaccination baseline after standard-of-care therapy. Sample: peripheral blood mononuclear cells (PBMCs), taken from a glioma patient treated with radiotherapy, temozolomide or both. This chain links TRBV6-1 with TRBJ1-5; TRBD1 matches at 7 bases. The sequence was collected from a woman aged 18-30 years with glioma. Some clones in this sample may be carry-over from other donors' samples. The CDR3 reads CASSAQGIGNQPQHF. CDR3 DNA: TGTGCCAGCAGTGCACAGGGGATCGGCAATCAGCCCCAGCATTTT.